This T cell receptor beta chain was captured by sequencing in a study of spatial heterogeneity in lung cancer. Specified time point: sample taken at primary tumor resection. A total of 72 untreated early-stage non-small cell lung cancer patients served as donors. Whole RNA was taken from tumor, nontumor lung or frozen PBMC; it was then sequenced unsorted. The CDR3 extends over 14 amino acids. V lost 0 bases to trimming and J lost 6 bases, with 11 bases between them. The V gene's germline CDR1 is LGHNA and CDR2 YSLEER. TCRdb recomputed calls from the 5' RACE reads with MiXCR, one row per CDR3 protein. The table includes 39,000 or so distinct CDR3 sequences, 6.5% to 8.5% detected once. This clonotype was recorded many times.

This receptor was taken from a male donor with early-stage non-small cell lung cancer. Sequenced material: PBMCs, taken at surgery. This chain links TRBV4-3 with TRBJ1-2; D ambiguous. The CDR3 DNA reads TGCGCCAGCAGCCAAGATTCGAGGGCTGATGGCTACACCTTC. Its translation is CASSQDSRADGYTF.